This TCR beta chain emerged from a study of T cell changes during pregnancy in multiple sclerosis. The CDR3 has 14 residues. The germline CDR1 and CDR2 sequences are SEHNR and FQNEAQ (reference sequence). Losses at the gene ends were 1 base for V and 4 bases for J; bases not matched to a gene: 2. Libraries were prepared by immunoSEQ multiplex PCR; TCRdb keeps only in-frame clonotypes and omits some of them. The sample contains about 31,000 clones, 89% of which appear only once. This sequence originates from a female donor with multiple sclerosis, enrolled in a pregnancy study. The material was CD8+ T cells from peripheral blood mononuclear cells, obtained in the second trimester of pregnancy. The V gene is TRBV7-9, the J gene TRBJ2-3, with 7 positions matching TRBD2. CDR3 residues: CASSLGAGSDTQYF. As DNA, the CDR3 is TGTGCCAGCAGCTTAGGAGCGGGGTCAGATACGCAGTATTTT.